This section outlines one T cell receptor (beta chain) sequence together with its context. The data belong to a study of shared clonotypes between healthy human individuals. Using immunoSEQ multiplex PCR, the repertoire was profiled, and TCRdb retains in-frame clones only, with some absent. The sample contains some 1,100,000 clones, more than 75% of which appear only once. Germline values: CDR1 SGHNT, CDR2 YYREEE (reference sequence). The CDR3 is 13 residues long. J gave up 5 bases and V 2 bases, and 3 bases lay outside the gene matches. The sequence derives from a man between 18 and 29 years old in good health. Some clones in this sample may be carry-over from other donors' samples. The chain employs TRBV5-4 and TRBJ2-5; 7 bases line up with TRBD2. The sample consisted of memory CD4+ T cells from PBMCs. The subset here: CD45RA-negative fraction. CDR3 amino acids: CASSFAGAETQYF. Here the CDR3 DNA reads TGTGCCAGCAGCTTTGCGGGAGCGGAGACCCAGTACTTC. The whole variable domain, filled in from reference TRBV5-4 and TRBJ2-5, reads ETGVTQSPTHLIKTRGQQVTLRCSSQSGHNTVSWYQQALGQGPQFIFQYYREEENGRGNFPPRFSGLQFPNYSSELNVNALELDDSALYLCASSFAGAETQYFGPGTRLLVL.